The 14 T cell receptor beta chains below all came from one sample that was sequenced in a study of T-cell reconstitution after alpha-beta-depleted transplantation in children. The TCRbeta library was prepared with unique molecular identifiers. A single record per CDR3 protein comes from TCRdb applying MiXCR to the PCR reads. The sample lists some 460,000 distinct CDR3 sequences; 15% to 20% were seen once. The sequences come from PBMCs, mostly from graft donor cells, collected 360 days after TCRalphabeta/CD19-depleted stem cell transplant. Source of these receptors: a boy under three years old who had a stem cell transplant for Wiskott-Aldrich syndrome, so the T cells may come from the graft donor.

The chain combines TRBV2 with TRBJ1-5; D call uncertain. The V end was cut by 6 bases, the J end by 5 bases, with 11 bases between. Germline CDR1 is SNHLY and CDR2 is FYNNEI. The CDR3 totals 13 residues. This chain's CDR3 is CASRNWQDQPQHF. The CDR3 DNA follows: TGTGCCAGCAGAAACTGGCAGGATCAGCCCCAGCATTTT.

This chain joins TRBV12-3 or TRBV12-4 and TRBJ1-6; D uncertain. The V and J ends lost 1 base and 7 bases respectively, with 5 bases between them. This CDR3 region has 13 residues. The chain's CDR3 is CASSLEQNSPLHF. The DNA for the CDR3 is TGTGCCAGCAGTTTAGAACAGAATTCACCCCTCCACTTT.

In DNA, the CDR3 is TGCGCCAGCAGCTTGAAAGCTAGCGGGGGGCCGTTCGCGAACACCGGGGAGCTGTTTTTT. Residues: CASSLKASGGPFANTGELFF. This rearrangement joins TRBV5-1 to TRBJ2-2; 11 nucleotides line up with TRBD2. Losses at the gene ends were 1 base for V and 0 bases for J; bases not matched to a gene: 11. This CDR3 has 20 residues. Germline loops: CDR1 SGHRS, CDR2 YFSETQ.

This clonotype was seen more than once but under ten times. The rearrangement links TRBV4-1 to TRBJ1-1; D unclear. V shed 0 bases and J shed 8 bases, with 10 bases lying between them. Germline lookup yields CDR1 MGHRA and CDR2 YSYEKL. CDR3 size: 13 residues. The CDR3 DNA reads TGCGCCAGCAGCCAAGATAGAGGGAGAGAAGCTTTCTTT. Translating gives CASSQDRGREAFF.

This clonotype was recorded a few times. One end of the junction does not line up with germline, which may come from a read error. The chain joins TRBV6-1 to TRBJ2-1, with 13 nucleotides matching TRBD2. The CDR3 runs to 15 residues. CDR1 and CDR2 from the germline V gene are MNHNS and SASEGT. CDR3 sequence (DNA): TGCGCCAGCAGCTTGGGACTAGCGGGAATCAATGAGCAGTTCTTC. The encoded protein is CASSLGLAGINEQFF.

This clonotype occurred many times. The CDR3 region is CASSRDRAAYEQYF. The DNA of the CDR3 is TGTGCCAGCAGCCGGGACAGGGCTGCCTACGAGCAGTACTTC. V and J are TRBV25-1 and TRBJ2-7, with 9 nucleotides matching TRBD1. Germline V gene sequence: CDR1 MGHDK, CDR2 SYGVNS. After removal of 6 bases from V and 2 bases from J, the junction contained 5 bases not matched to a gene. This CDR3 comprises 14 residues.

There are many counts of this clonotype. This chain uses TRBV5-1 with TRBJ1-1; D remains ambiguous. The germline V and J ends were trimmed by 3 bases and 1 base, with 13 bases remaining between them. The CDR3 is 15 residues long. Germline CDR1 SGHRS, CDR2 YFSETQ. In DNA form, the CDR3 reads TGCGCCAGCAGCTCAAAAGAGACTTCGAACACTGAAGCTTTCTTT. Residues: CASSSKETSNTEAFF.

This chain uses TRBV12-3 or TRBV12-4 with TRBJ2-7, with D perhaps assigned TRBD1 or TRBD2 (6 bases each). The CDR3 is made up of 14 amino acids. V gave up 6 bases and J gave up 4 bases, with 16 bases separating them. The CDR3 region has the DNA TGTGCCAGCAGGCCCGGGGGCAAACGTTACGAGCAGTACTTC. It is translated as CASRPGGKRYEQYF.

The chain carries TRBV5-1 and TRBJ2-7; D may correspond to TRBD1 or TRBD2 (5 bases each). The CDR3 extends over 13 amino acids. The germline V gene has CDR1 SGHRS and CDR2 YFSETQ. Trimming left V 2 bases short and J 7 bases short, with 13 bases between. CDR3 DNA sequence: TGCGCCAGCAGCTTTGGGGGTCGGGGAGAGCAGTACTTC. Translation gives CASSFGGRGEQYF.

This clonotype was seen only a few times. This chain joins TRBV6-1 and TRBJ2-7; 9 bases fit TRBD1. This CDR3 has 15 residues. The germline V gene has CDR1 MNHNS and CDR2 SASEGT. V shed 6 bases, J shed 1 base, and the junction held 7 bases outside the gene matches. The CDR3 DNA reads as TGTGCCAGCAGAAAAAACAGGGGGCAGTCCTACGAGCAGTACTTC. This translates into CASRKNRGQSYEQYF.

V is TRBV15 and J is TRBJ1-6, with D perhaps TRBD1 (5 bases). The CDR3 consists of 15 residues. Germline CDR1 reads LNHNV; CDR2 reads YYDKDF (reference sequence). Trimming removed 1 base at V and 7 bases at J, with 11 bases between. In nucleotides, the CDR3 is TGTGCCACCAGCAGAGGGGGGACGTGGAATTCACCCCTCCACTTT. This translates into CATSRGGTWNSPLHF.

The chain is built from TRBV27 and TRBJ2-7, with TRBD1 matching 7 bases. The junction had 4 bases not matched to a gene; V was cut back by 6 bases and J by 2 bases. Germline V gives CDR1 MNHEY, CDR2 SMNVEV (reference sequence). The CDR3 runs to 13 residues. The CDR3 reads CASRKGAPYEQYF. In DNA form, the CDR3 reads TGTGCCAGCAGAAAGGGGGCCCCCTACGAGCAGTACTTC.

This clonotype was observed a few times. This chain joins TRBV19 and TRBJ1-1, with TRBD1 as a possible D gene (5 bases). The CDR3 runs 14 residues. V was trimmed by 6 bases and J by 7 bases, leaving 18 bases between them. Germline CDR1 reads LNHDA; CDR2 reads SQIVND (reference sequence). CDR3 in DNA: TGTGCCAGTAGACGTCTAGGGGACCCATTTGAAGCTTTCTTT. This translates into CASRRLGDPFEAFF.

This chain uses TRBV20-1 with TRBJ2-6, with no clear D. This CDR3 region has 13 residues. V gave up 1 base and J gave up 12 bases, with 13 bases separating them. Germline CDR1 is DFQATT and CDR2 is SNEGSKA (reference sequence). CDR3: CSARGGYQAVLTF. In DNA form, the CDR3 reads TGCAGTGCTAGAGGAGGATACCAGGCCGTCCTGACTTTC.